Presented here are 20 T cell receptor beta chains from one specimen sequenced in a study of CD8+ T cells in alopecia areata. Treatment: oral pan-JAK inhibitor, 5-10 mg twice daily. After isolation, RNA underwent reverse transcription to generate cDNA as the sequencing template. Produced via immunoSEQ multiplex PCR; TCRdb's table is partial and in-frame only. The sample has approximately 130,000 clones; around 60% are singletons. The sequencing here drew on CD4+ T cells sorted from blood, taken at week 4, from a patient treated with tofacitinib. The receptors here all came from a human donor with alopecia areata.

The chain uses TRBV4-3 and TRBJ1-2; D gene ambiguous. The CDR3 is made up of 14 amino acids. V gave up 0 bases and J gave up 5 bases, with 10 bases separating them. Germline V gene data show CDR1 as LGHNA and CDR2 as YSLEER. The DNA of the CDR3 is TGCGCCAGCAGCCAAGAGGGCGGCCGTTATGGCTACACCTTC. As protein: CASSQEGGRYGYTF.

V is TRBV1 and J is TRBJ1-5; the D call of TRBD1 is as the table states it, not checked on the DNA. TRBV1 constitutes a pseudogene. The CDR3 contains 17 residues. CDR3 residues: CTSKTDRFTGSNQPQHF. In nucleotides, the CDR3 is TGCACCAGCAAGACCGACAGGTTCACCGGGAGCAATCAGCCCCAGCATTTT.

The CDR3 region is CASTETRGDEQFF. Written as DNA, the CDR3 is TGTGCCAGCACCGAAACTAGGGGCGATGAGCAGTTCTTC. The chain links TRBV6-1 to TRBJ2-1; the D call may be TRBD1 or TRBD2 (5 bases each). Germline V lookup: CDR1 MNHNS, CDR2 SASEGT. Trimming stripped 7 bases from V and 8 bases from J, with 15 bases between. CDR3 length: 13 residues.

The chain combines TRBV15 with TRBJ1-2, with TRBD1 matching over 11 bases. The CDR3 runs to 15 residues. V was clipped by 2 bases and J by 6 bases; unmatched bases: 5. Germline V gene data show CDR1 as LNHNV and CDR2 as YYDKDF (reference sequence). CDR3 sequence (DNA): TGTGCCACCAGCAGACCAGGACAGGGGGCAGATGGCTACACCTTC. Translating it yields CATSRPGQGADGYTF.

This chain joins TRBV5-4 and TRBJ1-1, with D unclear. Trimming took 3 bases from V and 12 from J, leaving 15 bases between them. CDR1 and CDR2 from the germline V gene are SGHNT and YYREEE (reference sequence). CDR3 length: 12 amino acids. The CDR3 region is CASSSTGSGTFF. The CDR3 DNA reads as TGTGCCAGCAGCTCCACCGGGAGCGGGACTTTCTTT. Full variable domain (remainder filled in from reference TRBV5-4 and TRBJ1-1): ETGVTQSPTHLIKTRGQQVTLRCSSQSGHNTVSWYQQALGQGPQFIFQYYREEENGRGNFPPRFSGLQFPNYSSELNVNALELDDSALYLCASSSTGSGTFFGQGTRLTVV.

The V call is TRBV5-4, the J call TRBJ2-7, with 13 bases lining up with TRBD2. The CDR3 spans 16 residues. With 3 bases clipped from V and 2 bases from J, the junction kept 5 bases outside the gene matches. The germline V gene encodes CDR1 SGHNT and CDR2 YYREEE (reference sequence). CDR3 residues: CASSSPGLAGTYEQYF. CDR3 bases: TGTGCCAGCAGCTCGCCGGGACTAGCGGGGACCTACGAGCAGTACTTC.

This clone was observed a few times. The chain has TRBV2 and TRBJ1-1; TRBD1 aligns across 7 bases. The V and J ends lost 7 bases and 1 base, in that order; junction bases with no gene match: 3. CDR1 and CDR2 (germline): SNHLY, FYNNEI. The CDR3 spans 13 residues. The DNA of the CDR3 is TGTGCCAGCATGGGACAGCGGAACACTGAAGCTTTCTTT. Residues: CASMGQRNTEAFF. Full variable domain (missing parts from reference TRBV2 and TRBJ1-1): EPEVTQTPSHQVTQMGQEVILRCVPISNHLYFYWYRQILGQKVEFLVSFYNNEISEKSEIFDDQFSVERPDGSNFTLKIRSTKLEDSAMYFCASMGQRNTEAFFGQGTRLTVV.

The chain joins TRBV19 to TRBJ1-5, with 7 bases lining up with TRBD1. CDR1 and CDR2 (germline): LNHDA, SQIVND (reference sequence). The ends lost 3 bases at V and 5 bases at J; junction bases unmatched: 10. This CDR3 is built from 16 residues. CDR3 protein: CASSMATGIKYQPQHF. The CDR3 DNA sequence: TGTGCCAGTAGTATGGCGACAGGGATTAAGTATCAGCCCCAGCATTTT.

The V call is TRBV5-1, the J call TRBJ2-4; unclear D gene. The CDR3 spans 13 residues. Germline V gene lookup returns CDR1 SGHRS and CDR2 YFSETQ. The V end was cut by 0 bases, the J end by 4 bases, with 5 bases between. This chain's CDR3 is CASSLEQKNIQYF. The CDR3 coding sequence is TGCGCCAGCAGCTTGGAGCAGAAAAACATTCAGTACTTC.

The genes are TRBV7-2 and TRBJ2-1, with 12 bases that match TRBD2. Germline-derived CDR1 and CDR2 are SGHTA and FQGNSA. The CDR3 sequence is 16 residues long. Trimming took 5 bases from V and 6 from J; bases not matched to a gene: 8. CDR3: CASSAGASGRANEQFF. Here the CDR3 DNA reads TGTGCCAGCAGCGCCGGCGCTAGCGGGAGGGCCAATGAGCAGTTCTTC. The full variable domain, completed using reference TRBV7-2 and TRBJ2-1, is GAGVSQSPSNKVTEKGKDVELRCDPISGHTALYWYRQSLGQGLEFLIYFQGNSAPDKSGLPSDRFSAERTGGSVSTLTIQRTQQEDSAVYLCASSAGASGRANEQFFGPGTRLTVL.

The chain recombines TRBV5-1 with TRBJ1-4; no clear D gene. Trimming took 4 bases from V and 5 from J, leaving 21 bases between them. This CDR3 is 17 amino acids long. Germline V lookup: CDR1 SGHRS, CDR2 YFSETQ. The CDR3 region has the DNA TGCGCCAGCAGCCTATCGACGGGATATGAGGGAAATGAAAAACTGTTTTTT. Its protein product is CASSLSTGYEGNEKLFF.

This chain joins TRBV25-1 and TRBJ2-5, with 11 bases aligning to TRBD1. CDR1 MGHDK and CDR2 SYGVNS come from the germline V gene. J lost 5 bases, V lost 4 bases, and 3 bases had no gene match. This CDR3 spans 14 amino acids. The CDR3 here is CASSGTGGTETQYF. CDR3 in DNA: TGTGCCAGCAGTGGGACAGGGGGCACGGAGACCCAGTACTTC.

The chain has TRBV25-1 and TRBJ2-3; D gene uncertain. The CDR3 consists of 15 residues. Germline-derived CDR1 and CDR2 are MGHDK and SYGVNS. V lost 5 bases and J 1 base, leaving 13 bases between the germline ends. DNA of the CDR3: TGTGCCAGCAGTCCAGGAAACCGGGGCACAGATACGCAGTATTTT. Translated, it gives CASSPGNRGTDTQYF.

The chain employs TRBV30 and TRBJ2-7; D gene ambiguous. The CDR3 extends over 11 amino acids. CDR1 GTSNPN and CDR2 SVGIG come from the germline V gene (reference sequence). Trimming cost V 5 bases and J 3 bases, with 8 bases left between them. As DNA, the CDR3 is TGTGCCTGGGGACGGGTCTACGAGCAGTACTTC. The encoded protein is CAWGRVYEQYF. The complete variable domain, with remaining parts taken from reference TRBV30 and TRBJ2-7, reads SQTIHQWPATLVQPVGSPLSLECTVEGTSNPNLYWYRQAAGRGLQLLFYSVGIGQISSEVPQNLSASRPQDRQFILSSKKLLLSDSGFYLCAWGRVYEQYFGPGTRLTVT.

This clone was counted only a few times. The V gene is TRBV28, the J gene TRBJ2-7; D ambiguous. V gave up 2 bases and J gave up 0 bases, with 5 bases separating them. The CDR3 consists of 13 residues. Germline V gene data show CDR1 as MDHEN and CDR2 as SYDVKM. The DNA for the CDR3 is TGTGCCAGCAGTTTAGGCAGCTCCTACGAGCAGTACTTC. Protein sequence: CASSLGSSYEQYF.

The V call is TRBV15, the J call TRBJ2-7, with 8 bases aligning to TRBD2. This CDR3 is 15 amino acids long. Germline V gene data show CDR1 as LNHNV and CDR2 as YYDKDF (reference sequence). Trimming at V came to 3 bases and at J to 4 bases, leaving 8 bases not matched to a gene. Here the CDR3 DNA reads TGTGCCACCAGCAGGGACCTTAGCGGGAAATACGAGCAGTACTTC. Its protein product is CATSRDLSGKYEQYF.

The CDR3 region is CASSFLSLEQFF. As DNA, the CDR3 is TGTGCCAGCAGCTTTCTTAGTCTTGAGCAGTTCTTC. This chain connects TRBV7-2 to TRBJ2-1, with D hard to call. The CDR3 contains 12 residues. Looked up from germline, CDR1 is SGHTA and CDR2 is FQGNSA. Between the trimmed V and J ends, which lost 3 bases and 9 bases, there was a span of 9 bases.

The V and J genes are TRBV7-2 and TRBJ2-7; TRBD2 matches at 10 bases. The germline CDR1 and CDR2 sequences are SGHTA and FQGNSA. This CDR3 comprises 15 residues. V was clipped by 5 bases and J by 0 bases; unmatched bases: 4. CDR3 residues: CASSPRTSGSYEQYF. CDR3 in DNA: TGTGCCAGCAGCCCCAGGACTAGCGGCTCCTACGAGCAGTACTTC.

The rearrangement links TRBV14 to TRBJ1-1; unclear D gene. Germline CDR1 SGHDN, CDR2 FVKESK. The CDR3 has 13 amino acids. Between the trimmed V and J ends, which lost 4 bases and 0 bases, there was a span of 6 bases. CDR3 sequence reads: CASSRSLNTEAFF. DNA of the CDR3: TGTGCCAGCAGCCGCAGCTTGAACACTGAAGCTTTCTTT.

J is TRBJ2-5 and V is TRBV5-6; D is possibly TRBD2 (7 bases). Per the germline V gene, CDR1 is SGHDT and CDR2 is YYEEEE. The CDR3 has 15 amino acids. V was trimmed by 2 bases and J by 1 base, leaving 12 bases between them. The CDR3 DNA sequence: TGTGCCAGCAGCTTCGGGGGGCGGTCCCAAGAGACCCAGTACTTC. It translates to CASSFGGRSQETQYF.